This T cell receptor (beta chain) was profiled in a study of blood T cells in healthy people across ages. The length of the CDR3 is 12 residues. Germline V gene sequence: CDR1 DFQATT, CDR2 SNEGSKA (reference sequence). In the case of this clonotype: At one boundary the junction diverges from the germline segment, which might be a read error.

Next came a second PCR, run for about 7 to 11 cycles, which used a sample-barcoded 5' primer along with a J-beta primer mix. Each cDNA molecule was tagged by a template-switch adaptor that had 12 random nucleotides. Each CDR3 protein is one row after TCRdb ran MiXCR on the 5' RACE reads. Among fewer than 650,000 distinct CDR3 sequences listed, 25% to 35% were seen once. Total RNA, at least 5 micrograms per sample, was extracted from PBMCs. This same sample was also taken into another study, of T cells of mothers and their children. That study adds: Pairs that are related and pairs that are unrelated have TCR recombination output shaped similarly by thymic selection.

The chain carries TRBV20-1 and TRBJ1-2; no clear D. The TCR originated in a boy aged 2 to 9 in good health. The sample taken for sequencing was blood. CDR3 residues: CSASRSNSGYTF. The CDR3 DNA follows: TGCAGTGCTAGCCGTAGCAACTCTGGCTACACCTTC.